The 13 T cell receptor beta chains below all came from one sample that was sequenced in a study of identifying expanded T cells in peripheral blood. Profiling relied on immunoSEQ multiplex PCR, and the TCRdb table lists in-frame clones only, not all of them. The table has about 130,000 clones, about 88% seen once; the top ten hold 8.4%. Sequencing input: blood. These receptors were obtained from a person between 18 and 75 years old in good health.

The CDR3: CASSTTTWVGPNEQFF. The CDR3 DNA sequence: TGTGCCAGCAGTACTACGACCTGGGTGGGGCCCAATGAGCAGTTCTTC. This rearrangement joins TRBV28 to TRBJ2-1; tentative D call: TRBD1 (5 bases). Per the germline V gene, CDR1 is MDHEN and CDR2 is SYDVKM. The CDR3 extends over 16 amino acids. Trimming shortened V by 5 bases and J by 6 bases, and 20 bases separated the two germline ends. The full variable domain, its missing parts supplied by reference TRBV28 and TRBJ2-1, is DVKVTQSSRYLVKRTGEKVFLECVQDMDHENMFWYRQDPGLGLRLIYFSYDVKMKEKGDIPEGYSVSREKKERFSLILESASTNQTSMYLCASSTTTWVGPNEQFFGPGTRLTVL.

A single count supports this clone. V and J are TRBV15 and TRBJ1-6, with a possible D match to TRBD1 (5 bases). Trimming cost V 3 bases and J 11 bases, with 17 bases left between them. The CDR3 runs 15 residues. CDR1 is LNHNV and CDR2 is YYDKDF in the germline V gene (reference sequence). In nucleotides, the CDR3 is TGTGCCACCAGCAGTCGGGGGGTGGGGAATACACCCCTCCACTTT. Protein sequence: CATSSRGVGNTPLHF.

The V and J genes are TRBV5-4 and TRBJ2-7; 15 positions agree with TRBD2. In germline, CDR1 is SGHNT, CDR2 YYREEE (reference sequence). The junction had 11 bases not matched to a gene; V was cut back by 4 bases and J by 6 bases. The CDR3 contains 17 residues. The CDR3 spells CASSPPGLAGGRSEQYF. CDR3 bases: TGTGCCAGCAGCCCGCCGGGACTAGCGGGAGGCCGGAGCGAGCAGTACTTC.

The chain has TRBV7-2 and TRBJ2-5, with D perhaps matching TRBD1 (5 bases). Germline values: CDR1 SGHTA, CDR2 FQGNSA. The CDR3 contains 18 residues. Trimming took 5 bases from V and 2 from J, leaving 24 bases between them. CDR3 protein: CASSPRGLLPALQETQYF. The CDR3 coding sequence is TGTGCCAGCAGCCCTAGGGGTTTACTACCCGCTCTACAAGAGACCCAGTACTTC.

This chain connects TRBV28 to TRBJ1-1; TRBD1 might be the D (5 bases). CDR1 and CDR2 from the germline V gene are MDHEN and SYDVKM. CDR3 length: 13 residues. Trimming cost V 6 bases and J 1 base, with 9 bases left between them. CDR3 coding DNA: TGTGCCAGCAGATCGGGGCAGAACACTGAAGCTTTCTTT. This codes for CASRSGQNTEAFF.

The table lists this clone with a few counts. V gene TRBV6-6 combines with J gene TRBJ1-2; D uncertain. The CDR3 extends over 11 amino acids. Germline assignment: CDR1 MNHNY and CDR2 SVGAGI (reference sequence). Trimming shortened V by 7 bases and J by 3 bases, and 6 bases separated the two germline ends. CDR3 amino acids: CASNEYYGYTF. Written as DNA, the CDR3 is TGTGCCAGCAATGAATACTATGGCTACACCTTC.

CDR3 in DNA: TGTGCCACCAGCAGAGATGGCAGGGTCACCGGGGAGCTGTTTTTT. Protein product: CATSRDGRVTGELFF. V and J are TRBV15 and TRBJ2-2, with D perhaps TRBD1 (5 bases). The length of the CDR3 is 15 residues. Trimming took off 0 bases at V and 4 bases at J, with 9 bases between the two ends. CDR1 is LNHNV and CDR2 is YYDKDF in the germline V gene (reference sequence). Drawing the rest from reference TRBV15 and TRBJ2-2, the complete variable domain is DAMVIQNPRYQVTQFGKPVTLSCSQTLNHNVMYWYQQKSSQAPKLLFHYYDKDFNNEADTPDNFQSRRPNTSFCFLDIRSPGLGDTAMYLCATSRDGRVTGELFFGEGSRLTVL.

The chain has TRBV6-1 and TRBJ2-3; perhaps D is TRBD1 or TRBD2 (6 bases each). Deletions cut 6 bases from V and 6 bases from J, with 19 bases between. CDR1 is MNHNS, CDR2 SASEGT, per germline. The CDR3 consists of 15 residues. As DNA, the CDR3 is TGTGCCAGCAGCGATTTGGGGGGCGCGGCCGATACGCAGTATTTT. This gives the protein CASSDLGGAADTQYF.

The chain has TRBV6-1 and TRBJ2-6, with D unclear. The germline V gene has CDR1 MNHNS and CDR2 SASEGT. CDR3 length equals 15 residues. V was clipped by 4 bases and J by 0 bases, with 7 bases between them. The CDR3 DNA follows: TGTGCCAGCAGTGTACAGCCCTCTGGGGCCAACGTCCTGACTTTC. It translates to CASSVQPSGANVLTF.

The table lists this clone with a count of one. CDR3 sequence: CASSEYPFRDRVIEQYF. The DNA of the CDR3 is TGTGCCAGCAGTGAATACCCATTCCGGGACAGGGTTATCGAGCAGTACTTC. The gene calls are TRBV6-1 and TRBJ2-7; 9 nucleotides line up with TRBD1. V gave up 2 bases and J gave up 6 bases; unmatched junction bases: 14. The CDR3 totals 17 residues. Germline V gives CDR1 MNHNS, CDR2 SASEGT.

At least ten counts were recorded for this clone. The chain couples TRBV7-8 to TRBJ1-1, with a weak D call TRBD1 (5 bases). The germline V and J ends were trimmed by 5 bases and 4 bases, with 14 bases remaining between them. CDR3 length: 14 residues. Germline V gives CDR1 SGHVS, CDR2 FQNEAQ. The CDR3 loop is CASSPTGGSTEAFF. The CDR3 DNA sequence: TGTGCCAGCAGCCCTACTGGGGGATCCACTGAAGCTTTCTTT.

The rearrangement joins TRBV10-3 to TRBJ2-5; D unclear. Between the trimmed V and J ends, which lost 3 bases and 1 base, there was a span of 3 bases. Germline V CDR1 and CDR2: ENHRY, SYGVKD. This CDR3 has 12 amino acids. CDR3 sequence (DNA): TGTGCCATCAGTGACCTCCAAGAGACCCAGTACTTC. This gives the protein CAISDLQETQYF.

This rearrangement joins TRBV14 to TRBJ2-5; 12 positions agree with TRBD1. This CDR3 is 17 amino acids long. J gave up 5 bases and V 1 base, and 8 bases lay outside the gene matches. Per the germline V gene, CDR1 is SGHDN and CDR2 is FVKESK. CDR3 sequence (DNA): TGTGCCAGCAGCCAAGTGTTGGGACAGGGGGCCGTGGAGACCCAGTACTTC. It codes for CASSQVLGQGAVETQYF.